This T cell receptor beta chain was identified in a study of T cell responses to AZD1222 COVID-19 vaccine. Study results and limitations: Per reports, nearly half of all spike-specific TCRs target regions that are unmutated in variants.

Produced via immunoSEQ multiplex PCR; TCRdb's table is partial and in-frame only. The data hold 170,000 or so clones, with around nine tenths observed a single time. CDR1 is MDHEN and CDR2 is SYDVKM in the germline V gene. There are 16 residues in the CDR3. Trimming at V came to 1 base and at J to 7 bases, leaving 8 bases not matched to a gene. Details on this clone: The antigen remains undetermined.

The sequence was collected from an adult in good health. The V and J genes are TRBV28 and TRBJ1-2; TRBD1 matches 11 bases. The sample in question was peripheral blood, obtained on day 0 of AZD1222 vaccination. CDR3 amino acids: CASSLYPLGQGAGYTF. The CDR3 DNA reads TGTGCCAGCAGTTTATACCCTCTTGGACAGGGGGCTGGCTACACCTTC.